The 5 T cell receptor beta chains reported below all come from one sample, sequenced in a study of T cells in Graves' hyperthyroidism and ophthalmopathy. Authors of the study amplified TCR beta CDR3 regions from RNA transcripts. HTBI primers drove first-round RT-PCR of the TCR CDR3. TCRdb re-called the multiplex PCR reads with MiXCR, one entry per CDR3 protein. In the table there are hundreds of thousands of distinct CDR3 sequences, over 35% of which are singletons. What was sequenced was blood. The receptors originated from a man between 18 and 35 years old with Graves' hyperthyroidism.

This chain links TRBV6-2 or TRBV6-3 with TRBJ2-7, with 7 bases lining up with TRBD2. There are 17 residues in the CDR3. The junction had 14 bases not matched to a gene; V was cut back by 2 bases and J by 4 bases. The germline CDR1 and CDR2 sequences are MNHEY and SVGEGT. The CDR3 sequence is CASSYPGGEGKGYEQYF. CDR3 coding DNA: TGTGCCAGCAGTTACCCGGGTGGGGAGGGCAAAGGATACGAGCAGTACTTC.

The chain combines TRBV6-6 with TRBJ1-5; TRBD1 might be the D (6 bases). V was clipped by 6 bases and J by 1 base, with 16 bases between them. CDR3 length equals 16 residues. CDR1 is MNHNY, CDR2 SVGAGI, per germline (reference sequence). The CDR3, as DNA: TGTGCCAGCAGATTCTCGGGGGCGCGGAGCAATCAGCCCCAGCATTTT. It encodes CASRFSGARSNQPQHF.

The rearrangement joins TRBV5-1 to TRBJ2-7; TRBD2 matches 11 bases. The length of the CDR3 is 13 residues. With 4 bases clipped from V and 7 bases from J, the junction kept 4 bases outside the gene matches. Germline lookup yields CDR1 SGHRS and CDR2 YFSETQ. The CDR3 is CASSGVAGGEQYF. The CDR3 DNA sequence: TGCGCCAGCAGCGGGGTAGCGGGGGGGGAGCAGTACTTC.

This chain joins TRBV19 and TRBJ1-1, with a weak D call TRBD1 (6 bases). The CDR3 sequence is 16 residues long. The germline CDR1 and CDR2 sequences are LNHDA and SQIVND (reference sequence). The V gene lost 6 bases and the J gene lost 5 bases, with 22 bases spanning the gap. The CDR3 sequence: CASRYSGGWSGTEAFF. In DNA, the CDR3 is TGTGCCAGTAGGTACTCTGGGGGCTGGAGTGGAACTGAAGCTTTCTTT.

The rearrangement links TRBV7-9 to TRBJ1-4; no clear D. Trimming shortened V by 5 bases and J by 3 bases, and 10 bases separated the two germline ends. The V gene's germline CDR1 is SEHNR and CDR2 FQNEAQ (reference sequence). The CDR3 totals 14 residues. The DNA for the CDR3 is TGTGCCAGCAGCAGGGTGGAAGCTAATGAAAAACTGTTTTTT. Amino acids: CASSRVEANEKLFF.